This T cell receptor beta chain comes out of a study of blood T cell repertoires in COVID-19. Study as a whole: Nucleic acid was either cDNA or gDNA, and it came from T cells, B-cell-depleted T cells, or PBMCs.

Germline V gene sequence: CDR1 SNHLY, CDR2 FYNNEI. Trimming took 2 bases from V and 8 from J, leaving 18 bases between them. CDR3 length: 15 residues. Using immunoSEQ multiplex PCR, the repertoire was profiled, and TCRdb retains in-frame clones only, with some absent. Among a few hundred thousand clones listed, approximately 86% were seen once. The rearrangement links TRBV2 to TRBJ2-5; no clear D. Specimen: peripheral blood. The receptor comes from a middle-aged man who had recovered from COVID-19. CDR3 in amino acids: CASSESPPALETQYF. CDR3 coding DNA: TGTGCCAGCAGTGAATCGCCTCCCGCTCTAGAAACCCAGTACTTC.